The rows below give T cell receptor beta chains drawn from one sample of a study of T cell repertoires in cytomegalovirus infection. From the reads, TCRdb called clonotypes with MiXCR, one entry per CDR3 protein. The data show a few hundred thousand distinct CDR3 sequences, approximately 35% seen once. These receptors lack a known antigen. The sample in question was cultured PBMCs, obtained from culture after CMV antigen stimulation. The receptors shown here come from a human donor in good health (CMV status not recorded). Some clones in this sample may be carry-over from other donors' samples. The CDR3 runs from the conserved cysteine through the conserved F or W. The D gene is left open where the match is weak. Clone size is not always given. Where it is, it says once, few, many or a class for expanded clones.

clone size: many; J gene: TRBJ1-2; V gene: TRBV7-8; D gene: TRBD1; CDR3 DNA: TGTGCCAGCAGCCCCAACCAATTGACACAGGGGAACTATGGCTACACCTTC; CDR3 protein: CASSPNQLTQGNYGYTF
clone size: -; J gene: TRBJ2-7; V gene: TRBV27; D gene: -; CDR3 DNA: TGTGCCAGCAGTAGGACGCTCTCCTACGAGCAGTACTTC; CDR3 protein: CASSRTLSYEQYF
clone size: -; J gene: TRBJ1-2; V gene: TRBV28; D gene: -; CDR3 DNA: TGTGCCAGCAGTTTCCAGGGATCGGCTGGCTACACCTTC; CDR3 protein: CASSFQGSAGYTF
clone size: few; J gene: TRBJ1-1; V gene: TRBV5-6; D gene: -; CDR3 DNA: TGTGCCAGCAGCTTTCTTTCTTCTGTGAACACTGAAGCTTTCTTT; CDR3 protein: CASSFLSSVNTEAFF
clone size: -; J gene: TRBJ1-4; V gene: TRBV6-8; D gene: -; CDR3 DNA: TGTGCCAGCAGTTCCCGGCCGATAGGGTTGGGTGAAAAACTGTTTTTT; CDR3 protein: CASSSRPIGLGEKLFF
clone size: -; J gene: TRBJ2-2; V gene: TRBV5-1; D gene: -; CDR3 DNA: TGCGCCAGCAGCTTGGTTCAGGAGGGCACCGGGGAGCTGTTTTTT; CDR3 protein: CASSLVQEGTGELFF
clone size: -; J gene: TRBJ1-5; V gene: TRBV28; D gene: -; CDR3 DNA: TGTGCCAGCAGTTTAAGTGGACAGCAGAGCAATCAGCCCCAGCATTTT; CDR3 protein: CASSLSGQQSNQPQHF
clone size: few; J gene: TRBJ2-3; V gene: TRBV7-6; D gene: -; CDR3 DNA: TGTGCCAGCAGCCCGTCCGCGGGCACAGATACGCAGTATTTT; CDR3 protein: CASSPSAGTDTQYF
clone size: few; J gene: TRBJ2-1; V gene: TRBV7-3; D gene: -; CDR3 DNA: TGTGCCAGCAGCTTCCGACCCCAGAGCTCCTACAATGAGCAGTTCTTC; CDR3 protein: CASSFRPQSSYNEQFF
clone size: once; J gene: TRBJ2-1; V gene: TRBV20-1; D gene: TRBD2; CDR3 DNA: TGCAGTGCTAGAGACCTCCGGACTAGCGGCTACTACAATGAGCAGTTCTTC; CDR3 protein: CSARDLRTSGYYNEQFF
clone size: once; J gene: TRBJ2-1; V gene: TRBV24-1; D gene: TRBD2; CDR3 DNA: TGTGCCACCAGTGATTTGCGCACTAGCGGGAGCTCCTACAATGAGCAGTTCTTC; CDR3 protein: CATSDLRTSGSSYNEQFF
clone size: -; J gene: TRBJ2-1; V gene: TRBV2; D gene: TRBD2; CDR3 DNA: TGTGCCAGCAGTGAAATGCGGGAGCACTCTTTCTACAATGAGCAGTTCTTC; CDR3 protein: CASSEMREHSFYNEQFF
clone size: -; J gene: TRBJ2-3; V gene: TRBV11-1; D gene: -; CDR3 DNA: TGTGCCAGCAGCGCCCGCAGGGGTGATACGCAGTATTTT; CDR3 protein: CASSARRGDTQYF
clone size: many; J gene: TRBJ2-1; V gene: TRBV7-3; D gene: TRBD2; CDR3 DNA: TGTGCCAGCAGCCGAAGACTAGCGGAGGGGAATGAGCAGTTCTTC; CDR3 protein: CASSRRLAEGNEQFF
clone size: -; J gene: TRBJ1-1; V gene: TRBV11-3; D gene: -; CDR3 DNA: TGTGCCAGCAGCACCGCCCAGGAGAACACTGAAGCTTTCTTT; CDR3 protein: CASSTAQENTEAFF
clone size: -; J gene: TRBJ1-1; V gene: TRBV10-1; D gene: -; CDR3 DNA: TGCGCCAGCAGTGAGTCGCCGGGAAAGGCTGAAGCTTTCTTT; CDR3 protein: CASSESPGKAEAFF
clone size: few; J gene: TRBJ2-5; V gene: TRBV7-2; D gene: TRBD2; CDR3 DNA: TGTGCCAGCAGCCCACAAGCTAGCGGGAGGGCCTTGCGAGAGACCCAGTACTTC; CDR3 protein: CASSPQASGRALRETQYF
clone size: -; J gene: TRBJ1-5; V gene: TRBV30; D gene: -; CDR3 DNA: TGTGCCTGGAGTTCAACAGGAGATCAGCCCCAGCATTTT; CDR3 protein: CAWSSTGDQPQHF
clone size: -; J gene: TRBJ2-1; V gene: TRBV7-2; D gene: -; CDR3 DNA: TGTGCCAGCAGCCCAAGGGGGGTCTACAATGAGCAGTTCTTC; CDR3 protein: CASSPRGVYNEQFF
clone size: -; J gene: TRBJ1-5; V gene: TRBV6-5; D gene: TRBD1; CDR3 DNA: TGTGCCAGCCACAGGGGGATAGGTCAGCCCCAGCATTTT; CDR3 protein: CASHRGIGQPQHF
clone size: -; J gene: TRBJ2-2; V gene: TRBV7-2; D gene: TRBD2; CDR3 DNA: TGTGCCAGCAGCCCTCTAGCGGGAAGAAGAACCGGGGAGCTGTTTTTT; CDR3 protein: CASSPLAGRRTGELFF
clone size: -; J gene: TRBJ2-1; V gene: TRBV6-1; D gene: -; CDR3 DNA: TGTGCCAGCAGTGAAGGCGGGACCTATCGGGAGCAGTTCTTC; CDR3 protein: CASSEGGTYREQFF
clone size: -; J gene: TRBJ1-2; V gene: TRBV7-2; D gene: -; CDR3 DNA: TGTGCCAGCAGCTTCTCGCGGGTCGGGGATGGCTACACCTTC; CDR3 protein: CASSFSRVGDGYTF
clone size: -; J gene: TRBJ2-2; V gene: TRBV7-3; D gene: TRBD1; CDR3 DNA: TGTGCCAGCAGATCCCAGGGGGCCACCGGGGAGCTGTTTTTT; CDR3 protein: CASRSQGATGELFF
clone size: -; J gene: TRBJ2-7; V gene: TRBV20-1; D gene: TRBD2; CDR3 DNA: TGCAGTGCTCGGCCGGGGACTAGCGGCTACGAGCAGTACTTC; CDR3 protein: CSARPGTSGYEQYF
clone size: -; J gene: TRBJ2-6; V gene: TRBV11-3; D gene: TRBD2; CDR3 DNA: TGTGCCAGCAGCCCCAGTCGCCGGCTAGCGGGAGGGCCTAGCTCTGGGGCCAACGTCCTGACTTTC; CDR3 protein: CASSPSRRLAGGPSSGANVLTF
clone size: -; J gene: TRBJ2-3; V gene: TRBV20-1; D gene: TRBD1; CDR3 DNA: TGCAGTGCTAGGGACGACAGGGGGCAGGGAGATACGCAGTATTTT; CDR3 protein: CSARDDRGQGDTQYF
clone size: many; J gene: TRBJ1-1; V gene: TRBV7-2; D gene: -; CDR3 DNA: TGTGCCAGCAGCTTATACCGGCCTGAAGCTTTCTTT; CDR3 protein: CASSLYRPEAFF
clone size: -; J gene: TRBJ2-1; V gene: TRBV19; D gene: TRBD2; CDR3 DNA: TGTGCCAGTACCACTAGCGGGAGCTACAATGAGCAGTTCTTC; CDR3 protein: CASTTSGSYNEQFF
clone size: -; J gene: TRBJ2-5; V gene: TRBV27; D gene: TRBD2; CDR3 DNA: TGTGCCAGCAGCGAGACTAGCGGGAGTCCCCTAGGGGAGACCCAGTACTTC; CDR3 protein: CASSETSGSPLGETQYF
clone size: few; J gene: TRBJ2-1; V gene: TRBV6-1; D gene: -; CDR3 DNA: TGTGCCAGCCGAGAAACCGGGACAACTAACAATGAGCAGTTCTTC; CDR3 protein: CASRETGTTNNEQFF
clone size: -; J gene: TRBJ1-4; V gene: TRBV11-2; D gene: -; CDR3 DNA: TGTGCCAGCAGCCCGGATCCAACTAATGAAAAACTGTTTTTT; CDR3 protein: CASSPDPTNEKLFF
clone size: -; J gene: TRBJ1-2; V gene: TRBV27; D gene: -; CDR3 DNA: TGTGCCAGCAGTTTATCACCAGCATCTAACTATGGCTACACCTTC; CDR3 protein: CASSLSPASNYGYTF
clone size: -; J gene: TRBJ2-1; V gene: TRBV4-1; D gene: TRBD2; CDR3 DNA: TGCGCCAGCAGCCAAAGATATTGGACTAGCGGCGTCAATGAGCAGTTCTTC; CDR3 protein: CASSQRYWTSGVNEQFF
clone size: many; J gene: TRBJ1-3; V gene: TRBV7-2; D gene: -; CDR3 DNA: TGTGCCAGCAGTGCGACGGGGGGCCTCTCTGGAAACACCATATATTTT; CDR3 protein: CASSATGGLSGNTIYF
clone size: -; J gene: TRBJ2-6; V gene: TRBV4-1; D gene: -; CDR3 DNA: TGCGCCAGCAGCCAAGAATGGGGAGCTGGGGCCAACGTCCTGACTTTC; CDR3 protein: CASSQEWGAGANVLTF
clone size: -; J gene: TRBJ2-2; V gene: TRBV2; D gene: TRBD1; CDR3 DNA: TGTGCCAGCCGGGGACAGCCAGCCGGGGAGCTGTTTTTT; CDR3 protein: CASRGQPAGELFF
clone size: few; J gene: TRBJ2-1; V gene: TRBV7-2; D gene: TRBD2; CDR3 DNA: TGTGCCAGCAGTGGGCTAGCGGGGGGGGGACACAATGAGCAGTTCTTC; CDR3 protein: CASSGLAGGGHNEQFF
clone size: few; J gene: TRBJ1-4; V gene: TRBV29-1; D gene: TRBD1; CDR3 DNA: TGCAGCGTTCGAACGGGACAGGGTTTGGAAAAACTGTTTTTT; CDR3 protein: CSVRTGQGLEKLFF
clone size: few; J gene: TRBJ2-4; V gene: TRBV7-9; D gene: TRBD2; CDR3 DNA: TGTGCCAGCAGCTTAACGGGGGGGGCCAAAAACATTCAGTACTTC; CDR3 protein: CASSLTGGAKNIQYF
clone size: -; J gene: TRBJ2-1; V gene: TRBV7-3; D gene: -; CDR3 DNA: TGTGCCAGCAGCCCTCTCGGAGGGCCCTACAATGAGCAGTTCTTC; CDR3 protein: CASSPLGGPYNEQFF
clone size: many; J gene: TRBJ2-3; V gene: TRBV7-2; D gene: -; CDR3 DNA: TGTGCCAGCAGCTTAGGGTTTTGGGGACTCGAGAGCACAGATACGCAGTATTTT; CDR3 protein: CASSLGFWGLESTDTQYF
clone size: few; J gene: TRBJ1-1; V gene: TRBV12-3/TRBV12-4; D gene: -; CDR3 DNA: TGTGCCAGCAGTTTTGCGAGGAATCCCCCGTTGGGAGCTTTCTTT; CDR3 protein: CASSFARNPPLGAFF
clone size: -; J gene: TRBJ1-3; V gene: TRBV5-1; D gene: TRBD1; CDR3 DNA: TGCGCCAGCAGCCTTGGGACAGGGTCTTCTGGAAACACCATATATTTT; CDR3 protein: CASSLGTGSSGNTIYF
clone size: -; J gene: TRBJ1-1; V gene: TRBV5-5; D gene: -; CDR3 DNA: TGTGCCAGCAGCTTAAGGCACCCGAACACTGAAGCTTTCTTT; CDR3 protein: CASSLRHPNTEAFF
clone size: -; J gene: TRBJ2-1; V gene: TRBV28; D gene: TRBD1; CDR3 DNA: TGTGCCAGCAGTTCGCCGGGACAGGGTGAATATGAGCAGTTCTTC; CDR3 protein: CASSSPGQGEYEQFF
clone size: -; J gene: TRBJ2-5; V gene: TRBV7-6; D gene: TRBD2; CDR3 DNA: TGTGCTAGCAGCACGGGACTAGCGTCGGGGGAGACCCAGTACTTC; CDR3 protein: CASSTGLASGETQYF
clone size: few; J gene: TRBJ2-7; V gene: TRBV7-9; D gene: TRBD1; CDR3 DNA: TGTGCCAGCACGGGTGGAGGGACAGGAAGCTCCTACGAGCAGTACTTC; CDR3 protein: CASTGGGTGSSYEQYF
clone size: -; J gene: TRBJ2-5; V gene: TRBV30; D gene: TRBD1; CDR3 DNA: TGTGCCTCCACCCGGACAGGTGAACAAGAGACCCAGTACTTC; CDR3 protein: CASTRTGEQETQYF
clone size: few; J gene: TRBJ2-3; V gene: TRBV7-6; D gene: -; CDR3 DNA: TGTGCCAGCAGCTTAGCGGTGACTGGGGCAGATACGCAGTATTTT; CDR3 protein: CASSLAVTGADTQYF
clone size: -; J gene: TRBJ2-1; V gene: TRBV9; D gene: TRBD2; CDR3 DNA: TGTGCCAGCAGCTCCCAGGGACTAGCGGGAGTGGGCGAGCAGTTCTTC; CDR3 protein: CASSSQGLAGVGEQFF
clone size: many; J gene: TRBJ1-1; V gene: TRBV7-9; D gene: -; CDR3 DNA: TGTGCCAGCAGCTTAGGGCACGTGAACACTGAAGCTTTCTTT; CDR3 protein: CASSLGHVNTEAFF
clone size: -; J gene: TRBJ1-6; V gene: TRBV30; D gene: -; CDR3 DNA: TGTGCCCGAACGGCAGGGGACGGACGCAATTCACCCCTCCACTTT; CDR3 protein: CARTAGDGRNSPLHF
clone size: -; J gene: TRBJ1-4; V gene: TRBV27; D gene: -; CDR3 DNA: TGTGCCAGCAGGACAACTAATGAAAAACTGTTTTTT; CDR3 protein: CASRTTNEKLFF
clone size: -; J gene: TRBJ2-7; V gene: TRBV7-2; D gene: -; CDR3 DNA: TGTGCCAGCAGCTCTAATATCTACGAGCAGTACTTC; CDR3 protein: CASSSNIYEQYF
clone size: few; J gene: TRBJ2-1; V gene: TRBV7-6; D gene: -; CDR3 DNA: TGTGCCAGCAGCTTACGACTCCGGGACAATGGGATCAATGAGCAGTTCTTC; CDR3 protein: CASSLRLRDNGINEQFF
clone size: few; J gene: TRBJ2-1; V gene: TRBV7-8; D gene: -; CDR3 DNA: TGTGCCAGCAGCCCGTCGGGACTGACTATCGGTGAGCAGTTCTTC; CDR3 protein: CASSPSGLTIGEQFF
clone size: -; J gene: TRBJ2-1; V gene: TRBV11-2; D gene: -; CDR3 DNA: TGTGCCAGCAGCTTAGATATGTTTGGGCTAGCGCAGTATGAGCAGTTCTTC; CDR3 protein: CASSLDMFGLAQYEQFF
clone size: -; J gene: TRBJ2-7; V gene: TRBV20-1; D gene: TRBD1; CDR3 DNA: TGCAGTGCTAGAGATTCGACAGGGGTCTTCTACGAGCAGTACTTC; CDR3 protein: CSARDSTGVFYEQYF